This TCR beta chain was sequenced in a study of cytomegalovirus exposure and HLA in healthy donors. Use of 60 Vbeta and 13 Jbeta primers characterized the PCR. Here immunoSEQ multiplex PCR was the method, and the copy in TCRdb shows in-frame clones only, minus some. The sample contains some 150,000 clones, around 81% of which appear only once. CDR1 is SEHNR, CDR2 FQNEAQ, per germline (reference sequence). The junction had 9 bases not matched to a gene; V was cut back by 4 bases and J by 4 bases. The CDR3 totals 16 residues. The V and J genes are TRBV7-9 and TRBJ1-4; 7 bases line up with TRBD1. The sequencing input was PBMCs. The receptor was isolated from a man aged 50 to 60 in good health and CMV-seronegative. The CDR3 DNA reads TGTGCCAGCAGCTCACGAAAGACAGGGATTAATGAAAAACTGTTTTTT. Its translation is CASSSRKTGINEKLFF.